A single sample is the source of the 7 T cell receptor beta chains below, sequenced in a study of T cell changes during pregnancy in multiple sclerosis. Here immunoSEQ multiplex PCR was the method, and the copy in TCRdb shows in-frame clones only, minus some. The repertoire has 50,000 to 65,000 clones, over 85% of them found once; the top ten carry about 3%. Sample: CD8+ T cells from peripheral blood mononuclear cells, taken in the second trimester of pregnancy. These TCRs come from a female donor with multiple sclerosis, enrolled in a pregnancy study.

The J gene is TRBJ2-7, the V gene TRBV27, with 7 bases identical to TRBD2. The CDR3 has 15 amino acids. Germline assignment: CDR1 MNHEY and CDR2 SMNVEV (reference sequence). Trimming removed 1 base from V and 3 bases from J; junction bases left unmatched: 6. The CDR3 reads CASSLLGGESYEQYF. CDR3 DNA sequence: TGTGCCAGCAGTTTATTGGGGGGGGAAAGCTACGAGCAGTACTTC.

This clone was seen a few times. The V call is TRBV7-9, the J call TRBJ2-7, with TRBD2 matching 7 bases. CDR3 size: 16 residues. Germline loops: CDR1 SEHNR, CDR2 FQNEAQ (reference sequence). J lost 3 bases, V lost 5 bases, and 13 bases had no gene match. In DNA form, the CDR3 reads TGTGCCAGCAGCCCAAGGTCTGGGGAGGGCTTCTACGAGCAGTACTTC. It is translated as CASSPRSGEGFYEQYF.

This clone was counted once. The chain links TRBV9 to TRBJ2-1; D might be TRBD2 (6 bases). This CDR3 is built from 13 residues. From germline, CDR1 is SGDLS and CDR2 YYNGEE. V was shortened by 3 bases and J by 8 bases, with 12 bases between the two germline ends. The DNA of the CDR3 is TGTGCCAGCAGCGAACCATCTAGCGATGAGCAGTTCTTC. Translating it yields CASSEPSSDEQFF.

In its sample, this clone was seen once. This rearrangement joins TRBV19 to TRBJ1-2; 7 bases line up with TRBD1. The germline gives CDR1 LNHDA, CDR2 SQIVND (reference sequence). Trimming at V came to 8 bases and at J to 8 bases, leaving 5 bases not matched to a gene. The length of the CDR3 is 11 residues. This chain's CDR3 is CASETGNGYTF. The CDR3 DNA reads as TGTGCCAGTGAGACAGGGAACGGCTACACCTTC.

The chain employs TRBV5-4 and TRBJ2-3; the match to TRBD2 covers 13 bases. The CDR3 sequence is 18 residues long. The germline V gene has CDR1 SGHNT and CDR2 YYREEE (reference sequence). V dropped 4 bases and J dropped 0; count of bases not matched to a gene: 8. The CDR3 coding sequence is TGTGCCAGCAGCCCCGGACTAGCGGGAGTAACGAGCACAGATACGCAGTATTTT. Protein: CASSPGLAGVTSTDTQYF. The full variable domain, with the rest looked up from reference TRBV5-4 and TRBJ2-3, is ETGVTQSPTHLIKTRGQQVTLRCSSQSGHNTVSWYQQALGQGPQFIFQYYREEENGRGNFPPRFSGLQFPNYSSELNVNALELDDSALYLCASSPGLAGVTSTDTQYFGPGTRLTVL.

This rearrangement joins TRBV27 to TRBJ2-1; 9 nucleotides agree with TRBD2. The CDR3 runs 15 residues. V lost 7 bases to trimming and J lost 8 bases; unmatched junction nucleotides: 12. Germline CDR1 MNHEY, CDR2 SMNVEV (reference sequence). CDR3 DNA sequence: TGTGCCAGCACCCCATGGGCGGGAGGGCCGGATGAGCAGTTCTTC. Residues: CASTPWAGGPDEQFF.

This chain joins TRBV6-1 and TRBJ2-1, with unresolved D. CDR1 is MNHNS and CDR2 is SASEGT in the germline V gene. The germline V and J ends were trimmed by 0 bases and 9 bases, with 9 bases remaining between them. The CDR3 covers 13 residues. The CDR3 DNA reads TGTGCCAGCAGTGAAGCTGAGGAAGGTGAGCAGTTCTTC. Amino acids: CASSEAEEGEQFF.